These T cell receptor beta chains were read from a single sample in a study of blood T cell repertoires in COVID-19. The repertoire was sequenced with immunoSEQ multiplex PCR; TCRdb's copy has only in-frame clones and lacks some. The table has some 270,000 clones, around 86% seen once; the top ten hold about 8.6%. The material sequenced was peripheral blood. All receptors derive from a man aged 35-49 years with active or convalescent COVID-19. CDR3s include the opening cysteine and the closing phenylalanine or tryptophan. Fields, in order: J gene, D gene, V gene, clone size, CDR3 DNA, CDR3 protein. A D gene is named only where the DNA matches it firmly. Rows give clone size only sometimes, using once, few, many, or a class for an expanded clone.

j_gene: TRBJ2-1; d_gene: TRBD1; v_gene: TRBV28; abundance: -; CDR3nt: TGTGCCAGCAGTTTCCTAAACTCAGGGGGCGCTGGCCTGAGCGGGCAGTTCTTC; CDR3aa: CASSFLNSGGAGLSGQFF
j_gene: TRBJ1-1; d_gene: -; v_gene: TRBV19; abundance: once; CDR3nt: TGTGCCAGTAGTACCTCCAGGGTCGGGAACACTGAAGCTTTCTTT; CDR3aa: CASSTSRVGNTEAFF
j_gene: TRBJ1-1; d_gene: -; v_gene: TRBV20-1; abundance: -; CDR3nt: TGCAGTGCTAGGTTCGGCAGGGGAGCTTTCTTT; CDR3aa: CSARFGRGAFF
j_gene: TRBJ1-1; d_gene: TRBD1; v_gene: TRBV9; abundance: -; CDR3nt: TGTGCCAGCAGCCCACAGGGGGCCAGCACTGAAGCTTTCTTT; CDR3aa: CASSPQGASTEAFF
j_gene: TRBJ2-5; d_gene: TRBD2; v_gene: TRBV11-2; abundance: -; CDR3nt: TGTGCCAGCAGCCCGTCCGGGGGGAGAGGGGAGACCCAGTACTTC; CDR3aa: CASSPSGGRGETQYF
j_gene: TRBJ2-1; d_gene: TRBD2; v_gene: TRBV13; abundance: -; CDR3nt: TGTGCCAGCAGCTTAGATTCTAGCGGGAGGAATGAGCAGTTCTTC; CDR3aa: CASSLDSSGRNEQFF
j_gene: TRBJ1-3; d_gene: -; v_gene: TRBV7-9; abundance: -; CDR3nt: TGTGCCAGCAGCTTAATAATGGGCCTCTCTGGAAACACCATATATTTT; CDR3aa: CASSLIMGLSGNTIYF
j_gene: TRBJ2-2; d_gene: TRBD2; v_gene: TRBV5-1; abundance: -; CDR3nt: TGCGCCAGCAGCTTGGGGACTAGCGGGAGGAACACCGGGGAGCTGTTTTTT; CDR3aa: CASSLGTSGRNTGELFF
j_gene: TRBJ2-3; d_gene: -; v_gene: TRBV27; abundance: once; CDR3nt: TGTGCCAGCAGTTTGGGTTTCCGGGGAGCTAGCACAGATACGCAGTATTTT; CDR3aa: CASSLGFRGASTDTQYF
j_gene: TRBJ2-2; d_gene: TRBD2; v_gene: TRBV19; abundance: -; CDR3nt: TGTGCCAGTAGTGTCGGGGGGGGGCCCGGGGAGCTGTTTTTT; CDR3aa: CASSVGGGPGELFF
j_gene: TRBJ2-5; d_gene: TRBD1; v_gene: TRBV2; abundance: -; CDR3nt: TGTGCCAGTCGGGACAGCCAAGAGACCCAGTACTTC; CDR3aa: CASRDSQETQYF
j_gene: TRBJ2-5; d_gene: -; v_gene: TRBV7-9; abundance: once; CDR3nt: TGTGCCAGCAGCTCCGAGGGTTTAGCGGAACAAGAGACCCAGTACTTC; CDR3aa: CASSSEGLAEQETQYF
j_gene: TRBJ1-5; d_gene: -; v_gene: TRBV28; abundance: -; CDR3nt: TGTGCCAGCAGACCTCCTCATAGTTTTAGCAATCAGCCCCAGCATTTT; CDR3aa: CASRPPHSFSNQPQHF
j_gene: TRBJ2-3; d_gene: -; v_gene: TRBV7-3; abundance: -; CDR3nt: TGTGCCAGCAGCTCCACAGCGGCAGATACGCAGTATTTT; CDR3aa: CASSSTAADTQYF
j_gene: TRBJ2-1; d_gene: -; v_gene: TRBV7-3; abundance: -; CDR3nt: TGTGCCAGCAGCTTACTTGGACAGCCCAGGGATGAGCAGTTCTTC; CDR3aa: CASSLLGQPRDEQFF
j_gene: TRBJ1-6; d_gene: -; v_gene: TRBV6-1; abundance: -; CDR3nt: TGTGCCAGCAGTGAACTCACATTCACAGATTCACCCCTCCACTTT; CDR3aa: CASSELTFTDSPLHF
j_gene: TRBJ2-5; d_gene: TRBD2; v_gene: TRBV3-1/TRBV3-2; abundance: -; CDR3nt: TGTGCCAGCAGCCAAGATGAGGCGGGGGGGCTCCAAGAGACCCAGTACTTC; CDR3aa: CASSQDEAGGLQETQYF
j_gene: TRBJ2-7; d_gene: -; v_gene: TRBV12-5; abundance: -; CDR3nt: TGTGCTAGTGGTTTCTCTGGTCGACCGGGTCGGCTCTTCTTC; CDR3aa: CASGFSGRPGRLFF